What follows describes a single TCR beta chain. Its antigen remains unknown. Germline lookup yields CDR1 SGDLS and CDR2 YYNGEE. There are 15 residues in the CDR3. V lost 0 bases, J lost 1 base, and 9 bases lay in between. These data originate in a study of cytotoxic CD8 clonotypes in ibrutinib-treated CLL. The overall study: Each sample contained, on average, under 270,000 productive templates and nearly 95,000 productive rearrangements.

Some clones are missing from TCRdb's copy, which holds only in-frame ones; the method was immunoSEQ multiplex PCR. The table shows 200,000 to 250,000 clones, with roughly 79% occurring only once. Notes on the study in general: Treatment left the uncommon public clonotypes either contracted or stable in frequency.

The material sequenced was PBMCs, taken after 12 months of ibrutinib treatment. V is TRBV9 and J is TRBJ2-3; D might be TRBD1 or TRBD2, each matching 6 bases. This receptor was taken from a human donor with chronic lymphocytic leukemia. CDR3 protein: CASSVGGAGTDTQYF. CDR3 DNA sequence: TGTGCCAGCAGCGTAGGGGGGGCAGGCACAGATACGCAGTATTTT.